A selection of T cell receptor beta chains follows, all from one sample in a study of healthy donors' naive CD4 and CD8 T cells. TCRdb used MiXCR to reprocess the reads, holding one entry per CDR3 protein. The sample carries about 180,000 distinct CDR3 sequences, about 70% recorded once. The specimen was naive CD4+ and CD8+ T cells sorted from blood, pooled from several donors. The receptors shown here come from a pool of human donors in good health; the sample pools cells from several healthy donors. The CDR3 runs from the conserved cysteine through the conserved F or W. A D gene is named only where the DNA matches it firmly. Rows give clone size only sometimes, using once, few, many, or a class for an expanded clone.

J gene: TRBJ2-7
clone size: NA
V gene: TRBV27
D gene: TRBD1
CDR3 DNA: TGTGCCAGCAGTCCGAGACAGGGTCTTATGGGATACGAGCAGTACTTC
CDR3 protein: CASSPRQGLMGYEQYF

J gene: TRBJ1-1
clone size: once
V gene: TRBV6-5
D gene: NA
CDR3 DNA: TGTGCCAGCAGCCAAGGGTTAAGAGTGAACACTGAAGCTTTCTTT
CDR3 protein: CASSQGLRVNTEAFF

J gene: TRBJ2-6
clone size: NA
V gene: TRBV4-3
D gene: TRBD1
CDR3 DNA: TGCGCCAGCAGCCAAGCGGGACAGGGGATCTCTGGGGCCAACGTCCTGACTTTC
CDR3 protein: CASSQAGQGISGANVLTF

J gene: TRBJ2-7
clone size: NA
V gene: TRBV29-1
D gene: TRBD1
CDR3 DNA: TGCAGCGTTGGTCCGGGACAGGGATACGAGCAGTACTTC
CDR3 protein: CSVGPGQGYEQYF

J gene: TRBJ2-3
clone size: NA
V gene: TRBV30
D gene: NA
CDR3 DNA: TGTGCCTGGAGTGTAAGCGGCCTCATCTTGGATACGCAGTATTTT
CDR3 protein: CAWSVSGLILDTQYF

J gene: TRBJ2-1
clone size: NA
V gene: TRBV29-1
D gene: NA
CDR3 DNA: TGCAGCGTTGCGATTGGGGGAGACTACAATGAGCAGTTCTTC
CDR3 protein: CSVAIGGDYNEQFF

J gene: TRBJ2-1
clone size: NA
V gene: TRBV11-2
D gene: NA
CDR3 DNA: TGTGCCAGCAGGCAACTAGCTTCCTACAATGAGCAGTTCTTC
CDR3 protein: CASRQLASYNEQFF

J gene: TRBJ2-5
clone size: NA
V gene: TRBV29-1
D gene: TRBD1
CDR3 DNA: TGCAGCGTGGGACAGGGTGAAGAGACCCAGTACTTC
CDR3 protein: CSVGQGEETQYF

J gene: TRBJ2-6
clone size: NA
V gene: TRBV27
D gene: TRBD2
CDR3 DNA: TGTGCCAGCAGTTCACTAGCGGGAGGCTACTCTGGGGCCAACGTCCTGACTTTC
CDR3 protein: CASSSLAGGYSGANVLTF

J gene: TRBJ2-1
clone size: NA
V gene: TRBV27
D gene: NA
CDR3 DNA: TGTGCCAGTGCCCGGCGGGTTGGGACTGGAATCAATGAGCAGTTCTTC
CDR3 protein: CASARRVGTGINEQFF

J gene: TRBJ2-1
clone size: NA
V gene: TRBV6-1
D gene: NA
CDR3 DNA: TGTGCCAGCAGTGAATATACAGGGCCCAGATACAATGAGCAGTTCTTC
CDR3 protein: CASSEYTGPRYNEQFF

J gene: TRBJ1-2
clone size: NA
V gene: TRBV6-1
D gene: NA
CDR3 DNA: TGTGCCAGCAGTGAAGCCTCACCGAGGGACGGCTACACCTTC
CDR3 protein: CASSEASPRDGYTF

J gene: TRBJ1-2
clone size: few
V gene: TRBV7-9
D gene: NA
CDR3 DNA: TGTGCCAGCAGCCCCGGACAGCTCTATGGCTACACCTTC
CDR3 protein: CASSPGQLYGYTF

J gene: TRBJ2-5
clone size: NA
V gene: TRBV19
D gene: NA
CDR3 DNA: TGTGCCAGTAGTATCGGCAGAGAAGAGACCCAGTACTTC
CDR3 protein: CASSIGREETQYF

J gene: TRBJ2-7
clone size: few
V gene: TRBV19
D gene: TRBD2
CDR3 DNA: TGTGCCAGTAGTATTGGGACTAGCGGGGCCTACGAGCAGTACTTC
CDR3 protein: CASSIGTSGAYEQYF